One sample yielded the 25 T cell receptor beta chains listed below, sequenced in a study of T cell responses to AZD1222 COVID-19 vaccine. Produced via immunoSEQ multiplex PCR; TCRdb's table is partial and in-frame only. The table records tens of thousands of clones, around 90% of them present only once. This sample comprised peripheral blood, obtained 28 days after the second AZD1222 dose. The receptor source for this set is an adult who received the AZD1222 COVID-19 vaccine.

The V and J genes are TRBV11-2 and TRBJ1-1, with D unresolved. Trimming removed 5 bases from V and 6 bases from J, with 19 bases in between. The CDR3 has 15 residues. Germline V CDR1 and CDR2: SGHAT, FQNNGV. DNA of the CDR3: TGTGCCAGCAGCAGCCTGTTTAAGGGTTGGCCTGAAGCTTTCTTT. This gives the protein CASSSLFKGWPEAFF. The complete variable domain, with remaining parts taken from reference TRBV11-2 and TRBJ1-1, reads EAGVAQSPRYKIIEKRQSVAFWCNPISGHATLYWYQQILGQGPKLLIQFQNNGVVDDSQLPKDRFSAERLKGVDSTLKIQPAKLEDSAVYLCASSSLFKGWPEAFFGQGTRLTVV.

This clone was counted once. In DNA, the CDR3 is TGTGCCAGCAGCTTAGAGGGGGGATACACTGAAGCTTTCTTT. Translation: CASSLEGGYTEAFF. This chain joins TRBV7-9 and TRBJ1-1; the D gene is possibly TRBD1 (6 bases). With 1 base removed from V and 3 bases from J, the gap between germline ends came to 9 bases. CDR3 length: 14 residues. Germline assignment: CDR1 SEHNR and CDR2 FQNEAQ (reference sequence).

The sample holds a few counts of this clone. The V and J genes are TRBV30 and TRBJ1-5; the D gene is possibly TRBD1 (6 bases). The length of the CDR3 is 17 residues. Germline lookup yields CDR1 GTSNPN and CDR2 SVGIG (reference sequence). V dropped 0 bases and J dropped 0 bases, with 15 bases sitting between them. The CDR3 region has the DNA TGTGCCTGGAGTGTTGGAGGCGGACAGTTTAGCAATCAGCCCCAGCATTTT. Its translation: CAWSVGGGQFSNQPQHF.

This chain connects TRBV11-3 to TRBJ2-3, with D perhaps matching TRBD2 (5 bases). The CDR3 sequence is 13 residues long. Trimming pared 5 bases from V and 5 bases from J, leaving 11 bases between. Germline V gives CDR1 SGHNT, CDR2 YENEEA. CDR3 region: CASSKAAEDTQYF. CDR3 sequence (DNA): TGTGCCAGCAGCAAAGCGGCAGAAGATACGCAGTATTTT.

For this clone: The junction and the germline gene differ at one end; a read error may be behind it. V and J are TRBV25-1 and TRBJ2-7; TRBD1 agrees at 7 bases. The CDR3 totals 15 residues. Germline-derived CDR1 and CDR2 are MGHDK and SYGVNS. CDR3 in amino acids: CASTETGASPYEQYF. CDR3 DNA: TGTGCCAGCACTGAAACAGGGGCTTCCCCCTACGAGCAGTACTTC.

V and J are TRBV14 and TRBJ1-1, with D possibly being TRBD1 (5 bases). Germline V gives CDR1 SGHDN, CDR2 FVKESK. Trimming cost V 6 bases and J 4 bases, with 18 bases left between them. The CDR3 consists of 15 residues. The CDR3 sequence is CASSRGRGLGTEAFF. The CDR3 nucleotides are TGTGCCAGCAGTCGGGGGAGAGGGTTGGGCACTGAAGCTTTCTTT.

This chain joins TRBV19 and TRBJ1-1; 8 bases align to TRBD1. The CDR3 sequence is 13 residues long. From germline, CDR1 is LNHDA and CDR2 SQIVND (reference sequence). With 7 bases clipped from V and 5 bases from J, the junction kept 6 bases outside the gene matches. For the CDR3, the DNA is TGTGCCAGTAACCAGGGGGCAGGAACTGAAGCTTTCTTT. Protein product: CASNQGAGTEAFF.

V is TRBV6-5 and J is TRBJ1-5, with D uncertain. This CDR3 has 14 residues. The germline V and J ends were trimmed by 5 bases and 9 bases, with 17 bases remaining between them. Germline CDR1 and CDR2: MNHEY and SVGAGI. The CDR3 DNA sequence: TGTGCCAGCAGTAGTCGGGCCCTGGGTCTGCCCCAGCATTTT. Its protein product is CASSSRALGLPQHF.

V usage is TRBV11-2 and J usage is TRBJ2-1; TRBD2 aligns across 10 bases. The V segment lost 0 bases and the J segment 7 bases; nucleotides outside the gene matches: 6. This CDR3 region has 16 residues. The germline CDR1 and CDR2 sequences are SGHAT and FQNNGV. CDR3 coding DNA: TGTGCCAGCAGCTTAGAGGAGCGGGGGGGCAGGAATGAGCAGTTCTTC. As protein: CASSLEERGGRNEQFF.

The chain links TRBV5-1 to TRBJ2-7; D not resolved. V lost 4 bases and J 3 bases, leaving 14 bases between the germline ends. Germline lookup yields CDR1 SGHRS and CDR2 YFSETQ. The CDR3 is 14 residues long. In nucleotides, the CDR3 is TGCGCCAGCAGCCTCGGCGGCACTTACTACGAGCAGTACTTC. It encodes CASSLGGTYYEQYF.

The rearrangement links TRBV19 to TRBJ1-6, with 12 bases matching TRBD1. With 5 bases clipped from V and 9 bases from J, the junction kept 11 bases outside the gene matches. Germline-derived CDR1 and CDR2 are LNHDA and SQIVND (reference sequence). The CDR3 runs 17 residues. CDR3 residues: CASSLGQGAERSSPLHF. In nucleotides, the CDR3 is TGTGCCAGTAGTTTGGGACAGGGGGCCGAACGGAGTTCACCCCTCCACTTT. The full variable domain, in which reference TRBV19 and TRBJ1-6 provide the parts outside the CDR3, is DGGITQSPKYLFRKEGQNVTLSCEQNLNHDAMYWYRQDPGQGLRLIYYSQIVNDFQKGDIAEGYSVSREKKESFPLTVTSAQKNPTAFYLCASSLGQGAERSSPLHFGNGTRLTVT.

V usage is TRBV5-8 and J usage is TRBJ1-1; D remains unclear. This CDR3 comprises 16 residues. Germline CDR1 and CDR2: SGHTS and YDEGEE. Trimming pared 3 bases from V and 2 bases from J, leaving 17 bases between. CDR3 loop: CASSSLRKNFNTEAFF. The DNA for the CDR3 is TGTGCCAGCAGCTCCCTGCGAAAGAATTTTAACACTGAAGCTTTCTTT.

For the CDR3, the DNA is TGTGCCAGCAGCTTCACAGGGGGATTCACCGGGGAGCTGTTTTTT. Amino acids: CASSFTGGFTGELFF. The V call is TRBV7-2, the J call TRBJ2-2; TRBD1 matches at 8 bases. CDR1 and CDR2 (germline): SGHTA, FQGNSA. This CDR3 is built from 15 residues. V lost 3 bases and J lost 4; bases outside the gene matches: 4.

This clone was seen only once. CDR3 coding DNA: TGTGCCAGCAGCTTGGGTGGGATCGGATTCACAGATACGCAGTATTTT. Translated: CASSLGGIGFTDTQYF. The chain uses TRBV5-4 and TRBJ2-3; no definite D call. Germline-derived CDR1 and CDR2 are SGHNT and YYREEE (reference sequence). This CDR3 has 16 amino acids. Trimming cost V 0 bases and J 2 bases, with 13 bases left between them.

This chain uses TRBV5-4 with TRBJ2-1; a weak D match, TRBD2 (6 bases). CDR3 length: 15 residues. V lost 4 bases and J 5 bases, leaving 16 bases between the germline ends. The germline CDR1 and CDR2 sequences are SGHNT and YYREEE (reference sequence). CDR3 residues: CASSQPGLRDNEQFF. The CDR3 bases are TGTGCCAGCAGCCAACCGGGACTTAGGGACAATGAGCAGTTCTTC.

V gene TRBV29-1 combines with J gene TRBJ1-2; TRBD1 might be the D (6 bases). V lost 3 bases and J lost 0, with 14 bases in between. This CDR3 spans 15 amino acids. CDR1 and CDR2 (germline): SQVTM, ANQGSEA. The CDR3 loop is CSVDPKGGTNYGYTF. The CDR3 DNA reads TGCAGCGTTGACCCTAAGGGGGGGACTAACTATGGCTACACCTTC.

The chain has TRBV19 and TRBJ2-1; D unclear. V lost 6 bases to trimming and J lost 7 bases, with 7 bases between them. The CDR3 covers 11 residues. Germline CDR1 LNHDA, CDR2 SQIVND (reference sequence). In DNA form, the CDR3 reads TGTGCCAGTAGCGATTGGAATGAGCAGTTCTTC. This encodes CASSDWNEQFF.

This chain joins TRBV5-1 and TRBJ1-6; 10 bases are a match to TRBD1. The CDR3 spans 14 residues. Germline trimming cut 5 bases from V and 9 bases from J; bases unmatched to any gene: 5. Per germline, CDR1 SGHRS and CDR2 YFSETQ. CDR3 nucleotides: TGCGCCAGCAGTAGGGACAGGGGAACTTCACCCCTCCACTTT. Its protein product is CASSRDRGTSPLHF.

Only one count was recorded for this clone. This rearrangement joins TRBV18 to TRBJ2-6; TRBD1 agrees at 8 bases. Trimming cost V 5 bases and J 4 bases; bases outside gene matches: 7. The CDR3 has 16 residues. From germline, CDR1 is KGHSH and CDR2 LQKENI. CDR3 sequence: CASSAKTGVGANVLTF. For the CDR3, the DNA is TGTGCCAGCTCAGCCAAGACAGGGGTAGGGGCCAACGTCCTGACTTTC. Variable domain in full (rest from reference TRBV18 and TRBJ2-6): NAGVMQNPRHLVRRRGQEARLRCSPMKGHSHVYWYRQLPEEGLKFMVYLQKENIIDESGMPKERFSAEFPKEGPSILRIQQVVRGDSAAYFCASSAKTGVGANVLTFGAGSRLTVL.

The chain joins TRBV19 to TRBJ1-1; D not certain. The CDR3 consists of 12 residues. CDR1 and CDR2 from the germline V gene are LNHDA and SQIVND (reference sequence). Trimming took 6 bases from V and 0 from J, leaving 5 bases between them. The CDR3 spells CASSLMNTEAFF. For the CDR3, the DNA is TGTGCCAGTAGCCTGATGAACACTGAAGCTTTCTTT.

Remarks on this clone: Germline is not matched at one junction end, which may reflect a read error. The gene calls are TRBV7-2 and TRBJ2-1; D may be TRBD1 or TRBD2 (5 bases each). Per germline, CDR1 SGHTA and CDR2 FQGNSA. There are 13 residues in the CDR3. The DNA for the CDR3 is TGTGCCACCAGCTATGGGGGTTCGGATGAGCAGTTCTTC. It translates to CATSYGGSDEQFF.

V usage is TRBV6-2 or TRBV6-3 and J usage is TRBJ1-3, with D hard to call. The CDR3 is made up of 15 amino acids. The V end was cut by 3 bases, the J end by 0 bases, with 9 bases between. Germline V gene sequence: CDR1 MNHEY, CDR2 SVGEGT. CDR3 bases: TGTGCCAGCAGTTATCCGGCAAGCTCTGGAAACACCATATATTTT. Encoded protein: CASSYPASSGNTIYF.

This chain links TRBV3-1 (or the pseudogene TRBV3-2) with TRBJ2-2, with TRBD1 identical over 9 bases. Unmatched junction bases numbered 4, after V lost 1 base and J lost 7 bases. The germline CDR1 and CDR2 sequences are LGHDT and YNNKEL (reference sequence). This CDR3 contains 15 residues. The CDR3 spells CASSQGDRDFGELFF. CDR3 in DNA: TGTGCCAGCAGCCAAGGGGACAGGGATTTCGGGGAGCTGTTTTTT.

Here the CDR3 DNA reads TGTGCCAGCAGCATCTTACAGGGGGGACACACTGAAGCTTTCTTT. Its translation: CASSILQGGHTEAFF. This rearrangement joins TRBV5-6 to TRBJ1-1, with 8 bases lining up with TRBD1. The V segment lost 4 bases and the J segment 3 bases; nucleotides outside the gene matches: 8. The CDR3 loop spans 15 amino acids. Germline loops: CDR1 SGHDT, CDR2 YYEEEE.

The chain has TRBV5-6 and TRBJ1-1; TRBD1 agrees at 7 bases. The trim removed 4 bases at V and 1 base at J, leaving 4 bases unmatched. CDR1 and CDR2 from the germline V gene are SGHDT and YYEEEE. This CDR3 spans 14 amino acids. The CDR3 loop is CASSRTGPNTEAFF. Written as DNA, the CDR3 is TGTGCCAGCAGCCGGACAGGACCGAACACTGAAGCTTTCTTT.